These T cell receptor beta chains were read from a single sample in a study of identical twins. One entry per CDR3 protein, called by TCRdb with MiXCR from the 5' RACE reads. The table has approximately 1.8 million distinct CDR3 sequences, more than 30% seen once. Material: cord blood. These receptors all stem from a newborn girl in good health. The CDR3 runs from the conserved cysteine through the conserved F or W. A D gene is named only where the DNA matches it firmly. Clone size is not always given. Where it is, it says once, few, many or a class for expanded clones.

abundance: few
j_gene: TRBJ2-7
v_gene: TRBV28
d_gene: TRBD2
CDR3nt: TGTGCCAGCAGTTTTGCGGGAGGGCCGGACGAGCAGTACTTC
CDR3aa: CASSFAGGPDEQYF

abundance: many
j_gene: TRBJ1-4
v_gene: TRBV10-3
d_gene: TRBD1
CDR3nt: TGTGCCATCAGTGAGTCGGGACAGCTCAATGAAAAACTGTTTTTT
CDR3aa: CAISESGQLNEKLFF

abundance: few
j_gene: TRBJ2-1
v_gene: TRBV19
d_gene: -
CDR3nt: TGTGCCAGTAGTATCCCTTGGAGCTCCTACAATGAGCAGTTCTTC
CDR3aa: CASSIPWSSYNEQFF

abundance: few
j_gene: TRBJ2-1
v_gene: TRBV29-1
d_gene: -
CDR3nt: TGCAGCGTCGCCAGTCGTTCAAGCTCCTACAATGAGCAGTTCTTC
CDR3aa: CSVASRSSSYNEQFF

abundance: -
j_gene: TRBJ2-1
v_gene: TRBV20-1
d_gene: TRBD1
CDR3nt: TGCAGTGCTAGATGGACAGGGGTTCACAATGAGCAGTTCTTC
CDR3aa: CSARWTGVHNEQFF

abundance: once
j_gene: TRBJ2-2
v_gene: TRBV7-2
d_gene: TRBD2
CDR3nt: TGTGCCAGCAGCATCCTTCTTAGCGGGATGGGCGGGGAGCTGTTTTTT
CDR3aa: CASSILLSGMGGELFF

abundance: -
j_gene: TRBJ2-3
v_gene: TRBV6-5
d_gene: -
CDR3nt: TGTGCCACAAGCCAGTGGGTACGCGCAGATACGCAGTATTTT
CDR3aa: CATSQWVRADTQYF

abundance: many
j_gene: TRBJ2-1
v_gene: TRBV4-1
d_gene: TRBD2
CDR3nt: TGCGCCAGCAGCCATACTAGCGGGAGCTACAATGAGCAGTTCTTC
CDR3aa: CASSHTSGSYNEQFF

abundance: -
j_gene: TRBJ1-2
v_gene: TRBV20-1
d_gene: -
CDR3nt: TGCAGTGCTAGTCGTACCTCGGACGGTTCGAGGGGTGGCTACACCTTC
CDR3aa: CSASRTSDGSRGGYTF

abundance: few
j_gene: TRBJ1-5
v_gene: TRBV6-2/TRBV6-3
d_gene: TRBD1
CDR3nt: TGTGCCAGCAGTTACTCCCGGGACAGGGGGGATCAGCCCCAGCATTTT
CDR3aa: CASSYSRDRGDQPQHF

abundance: few
j_gene: TRBJ2-3
v_gene: TRBV24-1
d_gene: TRBD1
CDR3nt: TGTGCCACCAGTGATTCCCGGACAGGGGTAATAGATACGCAGTATTTT
CDR3aa: CATSDSRTGVIDTQYF

abundance: few
j_gene: TRBJ1-2
v_gene: TRBV28
d_gene: -
CDR3nt: TGTGCCAGCAGTTTATTCGGCCGAGCTAACTATGGCTACACCTTC
CDR3aa: CASSLFGRANYGYTF

abundance: -
j_gene: TRBJ2-3
v_gene: TRBV28
d_gene: TRBD2
CDR3nt: TGTGCCAGCGTCCCTTGGGGGGGTGGCACAGATACGCAGTATTTT
CDR3aa: CASVPWGGGTDTQYF

abundance: -
j_gene: TRBJ2-1
v_gene: TRBV28
d_gene: -
CDR3nt: TGTGCCAGCATTTTATCCTTCAATGAGCAGTTCTTC
CDR3aa: CASILSFNEQFF

abundance: -
j_gene: TRBJ2-3
v_gene: TRBV7-9
d_gene: TRBD2
CDR3nt: TGTGCCAGCAGCACCGGGACTAGATTCACAGATACGCAGTATTTT
CDR3aa: CASSTGTRFTDTQYF

abundance: few
j_gene: TRBJ2-1
v_gene: TRBV5-6
d_gene: -
CDR3nt: TGTGCCAGCAGCTTCTCACTACCAAATGAGCAGTTCTTC
CDR3aa: CASSFSLPNEQFF

abundance: -
j_gene: TRBJ2-3
v_gene: TRBV20-1
d_gene: -
CDR3nt: TGCAGTGCCAAGTGGGGACAAGGGTCAGATACGCAGTATTTT
CDR3aa: CSAKWGQGSDTQYF

abundance: few
j_gene: TRBJ1-5
v_gene: TRBV7-9
d_gene: -
CDR3nt: TGTGCCAGCAGCTTGGGACCTATCAATCAGCCCCAGCATTTT
CDR3aa: CASSLGPINQPQHF

abundance: few
j_gene: TRBJ1-2
v_gene: TRBV6-2/TRBV6-3
d_gene: -
CDR3nt: TGTGCCAGCAGTTACTCGAACAGGGTGAGGGGCTACACCTTC
CDR3aa: CASSYSNRVRGYTF

abundance: many
j_gene: TRBJ2-3
v_gene: TRBV18
d_gene: TRBD2
CDR3nt: TGTGCCAGCAGCCCCGGACTAGCGGGAGATACGCAGTATTTT
CDR3aa: CASSPGLAGDTQYF

abundance: -
j_gene: TRBJ2-1
v_gene: TRBV5-1
d_gene: -
CDR3nt: TGCGCCAGCAGCTTGGTTCAGACGGTCAATGAGCAGTTCTTC
CDR3aa: CASSLVQTVNEQFF

abundance: -
j_gene: TRBJ2-7
v_gene: TRBV10-3
d_gene: -
CDR3nt: TGTGCCATCGGTATCAGGGGGACTCCCTCCTACGAGCAGTACTTC
CDR3aa: CAIGIRGTPSYEQYF

abundance: many
j_gene: TRBJ2-1
v_gene: TRBV27
d_gene: TRBD2
CDR3nt: TGTGCCAGCAGTTGGACTAGTAACCACAATGAGCAGTTCTTC
CDR3aa: CASSWTSNHNEQFF

abundance: few
j_gene: TRBJ2-7
v_gene: TRBV11-2
d_gene: TRBD2
CDR3nt: TGTGCCAGCAGCCCCGTAGCGGGGGCCTCCTACGAGCAGTACTTC
CDR3aa: CASSPVAGASYEQYF

abundance: few
j_gene: TRBJ2-1
v_gene: TRBV10-2
d_gene: -
CDR3nt: TGCGCCAGCAGGGAGGGGGTGGCCTCCAATGAGCAGTTCTTC
CDR3aa: CASREGVASNEQFF

abundance: -
j_gene: TRBJ1-6
v_gene: TRBV27
d_gene: -
CDR3nt: TGTGCCAGCAGTTTTTACTCCGGATCTTCTAATTCACCCCTCCACTTT
CDR3aa: CASSFYSGSSNSPLHF

abundance: few
j_gene: TRBJ2-1
v_gene: TRBV2
d_gene: -
CDR3nt: TGTGCCAGCAGTGAAATATTCCCGGCCGATGAGCAGTTCTTC
CDR3aa: CASSEIFPADEQFF

abundance: -
j_gene: TRBJ2-2
v_gene: TRBV20-1
d_gene: -
CDR3nt: TGCAGTGCCTGGCACCCGGACCTGTCCGCCGGGGAGCTGTTTTTT
CDR3aa: CSAWHPDLSAGELFF

abundance: -
j_gene: TRBJ2-1
v_gene: TRBV7-9
d_gene: TRBD2
CDR3nt: TGTGCCAGCAGCACCAGACTAGCGGGATCCTTCTCCAATGAGCAGTTCTTC
CDR3aa: CASSTRLAGSFSNEQFF

abundance: -
j_gene: TRBJ1-1
v_gene: TRBV14
d_gene: -
CDR3nt: TGTGCCAGCAGCCCAACAGGACCGATTGAAGCTTTCTTT
CDR3aa: CASSPTGPIEAFF

abundance: few
j_gene: TRBJ2-1
v_gene: TRBV5-1
d_gene: -
CDR3nt: TGCGCCAGCAGCCACGGCGGGCTCCGGAGCTCCTACAATGAGCAGTTCTTC
CDR3aa: CASSHGGLRSSYNEQFF

abundance: few
j_gene: TRBJ2-3
v_gene: TRBV6-5
d_gene: TRBD2
CDR3nt: TGTGCCAGCAGTTTTAGCGGGATGGGCACAGATACGCAGTATTTT
CDR3aa: CASSFSGMGTDTQYF

abundance: few
j_gene: TRBJ2-3
v_gene: TRBV20-1
d_gene: TRBD2
CDR3nt: TGCAGTGCCGCGGGAGGGCCCTCGGATACGCAGTATTTT
CDR3aa: CSAAGGPSDTQYF

abundance: -
j_gene: TRBJ1-4
v_gene: TRBV30
d_gene: TRBD1
CDR3nt: TGTGCCTGGAGGATATCCGGGACAGGGGGGGAACTGTTTTTT
CDR3aa: CAWRISGTGGELFF

abundance: many
j_gene: TRBJ1-4
v_gene: TRBV4-2
d_gene: TRBD1
CDR3nt: TGTGCCAGCAGCCAAGGACAGGGTGAAAAACTGTTTTTT
CDR3aa: CASSQGQGEKLFF

abundance: few
j_gene: TRBJ2-7
v_gene: TRBV29-1
d_gene: TRBD2
CDR3nt: TGCAGCGTTGAATCGGGGGGTCTTCTTTACGAGCAGTACTTC
CDR3aa: CSVESGGLLYEQYF

abundance: many
j_gene: TRBJ2-1
v_gene: TRBV20-1
d_gene: -
CDR3nt: TGCAGTGCCCCTGACAGGACACCCAATGAGCAGTTCTTC
CDR3aa: CSAPDRTPNEQFF

abundance: -
j_gene: TRBJ2-4
v_gene: TRBV24-1
d_gene: -
CDR3nt: TGTGCCACCAGTGACTCCGGACATCTAGCCAAAAACATTCAGTACTTC
CDR3aa: CATSDSGHLAKNIQYF

abundance: -
j_gene: TRBJ2-7
v_gene: TRBV4-2
d_gene: -
CDR3nt: TGTGCCAGCAGCCAGCTATCTTCAACCGGGCCCTCCTACGAGCAGTACTTC
CDR3aa: CASSQLSSTGPSYEQYF

abundance: few
j_gene: TRBJ2-4
v_gene: TRBV27
d_gene: TRBD2
CDR3nt: TGTGCCAGCAGATACCAACTAGCGGGCAAAAACATTCAGTACTTC
CDR3aa: CASRYQLAGKNIQYF

abundance: many
j_gene: TRBJ1-2
v_gene: TRBV20-1
d_gene: -
CDR3nt: TGCAGTGCTAGAGTAGGGGCCTATGGCTACACCTTC
CDR3aa: CSARVGAYGYTF

abundance: -
j_gene: TRBJ2-5
v_gene: TRBV5-5
d_gene: -
CDR3nt: TGTGCCAGCAGTAGGGCCCTTAAAGAGACCCAGTACTTC
CDR3aa: CASSRALKETQYF

abundance: -
j_gene: TRBJ2-2
v_gene: TRBV13
d_gene: TRBD1
CDR3nt: TGTGCCAGCAGCTACCGGACAGGGGCCAACACCGGGGAGCTGTTTTTT
CDR3aa: CASSYRTGANTGELFF

abundance: -
j_gene: TRBJ2-7
v_gene: TRBV6-2/TRBV6-3
d_gene: -
CDR3nt: TGTGCCAGCAGTTATCCTAGGGGAAGATCCTACGAGCAGTACTTC
CDR3aa: CASSYPRGRSYEQYF

abundance: few
j_gene: TRBJ1-5
v_gene: TRBV28
d_gene: -
CDR3nt: TGTGCCAGCAGTTTGGCGGTCGGTGGCAATCAGCCCCAGCATTTT
CDR3aa: CASSLAVGGNQPQHF

abundance: few
j_gene: TRBJ2-7
v_gene: TRBV20-1
d_gene: TRBD2
CDR3nt: TGCAGTGCCCCAGCGGGGTACGAGCAGTACTTC
CDR3aa: CSAPAGYEQYF